The present T cell receptor beta chain was sequenced within a study of T cell repertoires in cytomegalovirus infection. Study-level information: Both CMV infection and a matching HLA type were indicated by public TCR beta signatures.

This CDR3 has 13 amino acids. J lost 7 bases, V lost 4 bases, and 5 bases had no gene match. The germline gives CDR1 SGHDT, CDR2 YYEEEE. This clonotype appeared a few times. What it recognizes is unknown. TCRdb analysed the reads with MiXCR anew, one entry per CDR3 protein. The repertoire has around 770,000 distinct CDR3 sequences, 25% to 30% of them found once; the top ten carry roughly 14%. The chain joins TRBV5-6 to TRBJ1-5, with TRBD1 matching 7 bases. This receptor was obtained from a human donor in good health (CMV status not recorded). Some clones in this sample may be carry-over from other donors' samples. The starting material was cultured CD8+ T cells from PBMCs, obtained from culture after CMV antigen stimulation. The CDR3 reads CASSVLQGQPQHF. CDR3 in DNA: TGTGCCAGCAGCGTCTTACAGGGGCAGCCCCAGCATTTT.